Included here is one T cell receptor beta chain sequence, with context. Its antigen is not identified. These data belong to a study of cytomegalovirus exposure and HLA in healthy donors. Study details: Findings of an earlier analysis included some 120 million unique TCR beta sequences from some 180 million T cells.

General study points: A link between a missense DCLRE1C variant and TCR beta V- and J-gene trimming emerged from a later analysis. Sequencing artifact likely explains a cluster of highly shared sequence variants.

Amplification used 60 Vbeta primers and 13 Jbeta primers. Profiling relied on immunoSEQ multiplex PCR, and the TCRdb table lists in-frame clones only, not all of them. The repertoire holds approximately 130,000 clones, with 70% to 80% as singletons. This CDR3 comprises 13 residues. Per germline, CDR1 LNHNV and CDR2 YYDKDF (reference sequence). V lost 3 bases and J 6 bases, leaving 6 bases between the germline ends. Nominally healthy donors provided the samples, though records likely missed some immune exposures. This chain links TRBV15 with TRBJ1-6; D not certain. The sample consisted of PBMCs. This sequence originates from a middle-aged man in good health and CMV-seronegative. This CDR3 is CATSSGSNSPLHF. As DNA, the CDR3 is TGTGCCACCAGCAGTGGTAGTAATTCACCCCTCCACTTT.